Reported below is one TCR beta chain. Its matching antigen is unknown. This sample is part of a study of response to subunit inactivated influenza vaccine. Each CDR3 protein gets one entry after TCRdb re-called the RT-PCR reads with MiXCR. Of about 780,000 distinct CDR3 sequences listed, about 18% are singletons. The CDR3 is 15 amino acids. The ends were cut back, 7 bases at V and 6 bases at J, with 20 bases in the middle. CDR1 is SGDLS, CDR2 YYNGEE, per germline. Overall study findings and caveats: That few new T cells are recruited by each seasonal influenza vaccination was the authors' suggestion.

Sequencing used PBMCs from blood, obtained more than 4 days after vaccination. This clonotype was obtained from a man in his fifties or sixties who received an inactivated influenza vaccine. The rearrangement uses TRBV9 and TRBJ2-1, with TRBD2 as a possible D gene (7 bases). The CDR3 is CASGGRRELGNEQFF. The CDR3 nucleotides are TGTGCCAGCGGGGGCAGGCGGGAGTTGGGCAATGAGCAGTTCTTC.